A single TCR beta chain is shown here with its context. The CDR3 runs 15 residues. V shed 2 bases and J 7 bases; nucleotides not matched to a gene: 7. Germline CDR1 is LNHDA and CDR2 is SQIVND (reference sequence). The sample is drawn from a study of cytomegalovirus exposure and HLA in healthy donors. 60 Vbeta and 13 Jbeta primers were used in PCR. Under the authors' procedure: An analysis performed later counted 70 million to 90 million unique TCR beta chains (roughly 11 million of them shared). Produced via immunoSEQ multiplex PCR; TCRdb's table is partial and in-frame only. The DNA gave D and trimming, while V, J and clone size come from that table. The table records about 140,000 clones, about 80% of them present only once.

Source material: PBMCs. This clonotype was obtained from a man aged 40-55 years in good health and CMV-seropositive. This chain uses TRBV19 with TRBJ1-5, with TRBD1 matching 8 bases. CDR3 sequence reads: CASSIIQGAVQPQHF. For the CDR3, the DNA is TGTGCCAGTAGTATAATCCAGGGGGCAGTCCAGCCCCAGCATTTT.